Following are 28 T cell receptor beta chains from one sample sequenced in a study of shared clonotypes between healthy human individuals. TCRdb keeps only in-frame clones here, not all; method: immunoSEQ multiplex PCR. The sample yields about 1.4 million clones, roughly 96% seen once. The sample comprised naive CD4+ T cells sorted from blood. Subset reported: CD45RA+ positively selected. The receptors were gathered from a man aged 30 to 45 in good health.

This rearrangement joins TRBV27 to TRBJ2-5, with TRBD1 as a possible D gene (5 bases). CDR1 MNHEY and CDR2 SMNVEV come from the germline V gene (reference sequence). Deletions cut 2 bases from V and 7 bases from J, with 11 bases between. The CDR3 spans 13 residues. The CDR3 DNA follows: TGTGCCAGCAGTTTAAGGGCAGGGTGGACCCAGTACTTC. As protein: CASSLRAGWTQYF.

The rearrangement links TRBV2 to TRBJ2-5; D is undetermined. Looked up from germline, CDR1 is SNHLY and CDR2 is FYNNEI. Trimming stripped 7 bases from V and 2 bases from J, with 5 bases between. The CDR3 sequence is 11 residues long. The CDR3 is CASTEQETQYF. The CDR3, as DNA: TGTGCCAGCACAGAACAAGAGACCCAGTACTTC.

For this clone: The sample contains more than one DNA sequence encoding this CDR3. This rearrangement joins TRBV5-1 to TRBJ2-7; D not resolved. CDR3 size: 13 residues. The V gene's germline CDR1 is SGHRS and CDR2 YFSETQ. V gave up 1 base and J gave up 3 bases, with 8 bases separating them. CDR3 sequence reads: CASSLRSGYEQYF. CDR3 DNA: TGCGCCAGCAGCTTGCGATCAGGCTACGAGCAGTACTTC.

As concerns this clone: Distinct nucleotide sequences in the sample also encode this CDR3. J is TRBJ1-5 and V is TRBV28, with a tentative D call TRBD1 (6 bases). This CDR3 region has 14 residues. CDR1 MDHEN and CDR2 SYDVKM come from the germline V gene. The V end was cut by 3 bases, the J end by 0 bases, with 6 bases between. For the CDR3, the DNA is TGTGCCAGCAGTTTGGACAGTAGCAATCAGCCCCAGCATTTT. It is translated as CASSLDSSNQPQHF.

The chain recombines TRBV18 with TRBJ2-3; no firm D call. The V gene's germline CDR1 is KGHSH and CDR2 LQKENI. V was trimmed by 5 bases and J by 5 bases, leaving 5 bases between them. The CDR3 loop spans 11 amino acids. The CDR3 sequence is CASSNGDTQYF. The CDR3 DNA reads as TGTGCCAGCTCAAACGGAGATACGCAGTATTTT.

This chain connects TRBV7-6 to TRBJ2-7, with TRBD1 identical over 10 bases. Germline V gene sequence: CDR1 SGHVS, CDR2 FNYEAQ. The CDR3 is 16 residues long. V shed 1 base and J 1 base; nucleotides not matched to a gene: 4. CDR3 protein: CASSLGSGQGSYEQYF. As DNA, the CDR3 is TGTGCCAGCAGCTTAGGCTCGGGACAGGGGTCCTACGAGCAGTACTTC.

V gene TRBV28 combines with J gene TRBJ2-3; D gene ambiguous. V lost 5 bases and J 8 bases, leaving 8 bases between the germline ends. Germline V lookup: CDR1 MDHEN, CDR2 SYDVKM. There are 11 residues in the CDR3. The CDR3 DNA sequence: TGTGCCAGCAGTCCCCGAGGTACGCAGTATTTT. Residues: CASSPRGTQYF.

The chain is built from TRBV6-4 and TRBJ2-1; no firm D call. Germline V gene lookup returns CDR1 MRHNA and CDR2 SNTAGT. Trimming removed 0 bases at V and 6 bases at J, with 9 bases between. There are 14 residues in the CDR3. Here the CDR3 reads CASSDSLRTNEQFF. The CDR3, as DNA: TGTGCCAGCAGTGACTCTCTGCGCACCAATGAGCAGTTCTTC.

V and J are TRBV27 and TRBJ2-7; 7 nucleotides agree with TRBD1. The CDR3 totals 15 residues. Germline values: CDR1 MNHEY, CDR2 SMNVEV (reference sequence). The junction had 5 bases not matched to a gene; V was cut back by 1 base and J by 2 bases. As DNA, the CDR3 is TGTGCCAGCAGTTTATTTTTGGGGACAGCCTACGAGCAGTACTTC. It translates to CASSLFLGTAYEQYF.

This chain connects TRBV11-2 to TRBJ2-1, with 7 bases lining up with TRBD1. This CDR3 spans 17 amino acids. The germline V gene encodes CDR1 SGHAT and CDR2 FQNNGV. With 5 bases clipped from V and 4 bases from J, the junction kept 14 bases outside the gene matches. In nucleotides, the CDR3 is TGTGCCAGCAGCCGAATCCCCGGACAGGAGATTTACAATGAGCAGTTCTTC. Translated, it gives CASSRIPGQEIYNEQFF.

The chain has TRBV19 and TRBJ2-5, with D unclear. This CDR3 has 13 amino acids. CDR1 and CDR2 from the germline V gene are LNHDA and SQIVND (reference sequence). V was pared by 2 bases and J by 1 base, with 5 bases between. The CDR3 loop is CASSIYGQETQYF. The CDR3 DNA follows: TGTGCCAGTAGTATATATGGCCAAGAGACCCAGTACTTC.

The V and J genes are TRBV10-3 and TRBJ2-1; the match to TRBD2 covers 7 bases. The germline gives CDR1 ENHRY, CDR2 SYGVKD. V gave up 4 bases and J gave up 3 bases; unmatched junction bases: 9. The CDR3 has 16 residues. For the CDR3, the DNA is TGTGCCATCAGTGTGATCGCGGGAGACCTCTACAATGAGCAGTTCTTC. Translation gives CAISVIAGDLYNEQFF.

The rearrangement uses TRBV19 and TRBJ2-7; 8 nucleotides line up with TRBD1. CDR3 length equals 17 residues. The V gene end was trimmed by 6 bases and the J gene end by 2 bases; junction bases not matched to a gene: 15. Germline V lookup: CDR1 LNHDA, CDR2 SQIVND (reference sequence). CDR3 sequence: CASSPGGPGQGPYEQYF. The CDR3 region has the DNA TGTGCCAGTAGCCCAGGCGGTCCCGGACAGGGACCCTACGAGCAGTACTTC.

This chain connects TRBV21-1 to TRBJ1-4; TRBD1 was called by the table and not checked on the DNA. TRBV21-1 is labeled a pseudogene. This CDR3 has 15 residues. The CDR3 protein is CASSIDRCTNEKLFF. For the CDR3, the DNA is TGTGCCAGCAGCATAGACAGGTGCACTAATGAAAAACTGTTTTTT.

The CDR3 bases are TGTGCCAGCAGTGAATTGGCAGGGGGACCCTACGAGCAGTACTTC. It encodes CASSELAGGPYEQYF. V is TRBV25-1 and J is TRBJ2-7, with 7 bases matching TRBD1. The CDR3 runs to 15 residues. The V gene end was trimmed by 1 base and the J gene end by 2 bases; junction bases not matched to a gene: 5. Germline CDR1 is MGHDK and CDR2 is SYGVNS.

This chain links TRBV7-2 with TRBJ1-3; D might be TRBD1 (5 bases). CDR3 size: 14 residues. Deletions cut 5 bases from V and 0 bases from J, with 8 bases between. CDR1 is SGHTA and CDR2 is FQGNSA in the germline V gene. CDR3 protein: CASSRRDSGNTIYF. DNA of the CDR3: TGTGCCAGCAGCCGCAGGGACTCTGGAAACACCATATATTTT.

Notes on this clone: A read error may account for a junction end that differs from germline. The chain links TRBV5-6 to TRBJ2-7; 7 bases fit TRBD1. The CDR3 totals 13 residues. Germline V CDR1 and CDR2: SGHDT, YYEEEE. The CDR3 protein is CASSLGDSRDPSF. Written as DNA, the CDR3 is TGTGCCAGCAGCTTGGGGGACAGCCGGGATCCCTCATTC.

The chain is built from TRBV5-4 and TRBJ2-3, with a tentative D call TRBD2 (5 bases). Germline CDR1 and CDR2: SGHNT and YYREEE (reference sequence). Trimming took off 0 bases at V and 6 bases at J, with 11 bases between the two ends. The CDR3 has 14 amino acids. The CDR3 DNA reads as TGTGCCAGCAGCTTGGATCCGGCGGGTGATACGCAGTATTTT. Translated, it gives CASSLDPAGDTQYF.

The chain combines TRBV5-4 with TRBJ1-2; tentatively, D is TRBD1 (6 bases). Germline assignment: CDR1 SGHNT and CDR2 YYREEE (reference sequence). Trimming took off 4 bases at V and 9 bases at J, with 22 bases between the two ends. This CDR3 is 15 amino acids long. The CDR3 protein is CASSDLKQGPLSYTF. The DNA for the CDR3 is TGTGCCAGCAGCGACCTGAAACAGGGACCGTTGAGCTACACCTTC.

This chain joins TRBV28 and TRBJ1-4, with D possibly matching TRBD1 (5 bases). This CDR3 region has 13 residues. V shed 11 bases and J shed 8 bases, with 18 bases lying between them. Germline CDR1 MDHEN, CDR2 SYDVKM. The CDR3 sequence: CAPRRITGEKLFF. The CDR3 nucleotides read TGTGCCCCCAGGCGGATTACAGGAGAAAAACTGTTTTTT.

The rearrangement uses TRBV5-1 and TRBJ1-4, with 7 bases aligning to TRBD1. The J segment lost 5 bases and the V segment lost 4 bases, leaving 8 bases of the junction unmatched. Looked up from germline, CDR1 is SGHRS and CDR2 is YFSETQ. The CDR3 is 15 amino acids. The CDR3 DNA is TGCGCCAGCAGCCTCCGGACAGGTCAAAATGAAAAACTGTTTTTT. It codes for CASSLRTGQNEKLFF.

V is TRBV7-9 and J is TRBJ2-3, with TRBD2 matching 13 bases. With 5 bases clipped from V and 5 bases from J, the junction kept 13 bases outside the gene matches. The CDR3 length is 18 residues. Germline V gene data show CDR1 as SEHNR and CDR2 as FQNEAQ (reference sequence). CDR3 protein: CASSNVRTSGSRRDTQYF. Here the CDR3 DNA reads TGTGCCAGCAGCAACGTACGGACTAGCGGGAGCCGTAGAGATACGCAGTATTTT.

The genes are TRBV19 and TRBJ1-5; the D is unclear. The CDR3 is 15 amino acids. Between the trimmed V and J ends, which lost 8 bases and 1 base, there was a span of 15 bases. CDR1 and CDR2 (germline): LNHDA, SQIVND (reference sequence). In nucleotides, the CDR3 is TGTGCCAGTCCTAATGGGGAAGGGAGCAATCAGCCCCAGCATTTT. The encoded protein is CASPNGEGSNQPQHF.

This clone was picked up one time. The chain recombines TRBV2 with TRBJ2-2; possibly TRBD2 for D (5 bases). CDR1 SNHLY and CDR2 FYNNEI come from the germline V gene. With 3 bases removed from V and 4 bases from J, the gap between germline ends came to 12 bases. The CDR3 length is 15 residues. This CDR3 is CASSDSGIGTGELFF. For the CDR3, the DNA is TGTGCCAGCAGTGATTCCGGGATCGGCACCGGGGAGCTGTTTTTT.

V usage is TRBV5-8 and J usage is TRBJ2-7, with D tentatively TRBD2 (5 bases). Looked up from germline, CDR1 is SGHTS and CDR2 is YDEGEE. The CDR3 runs 14 residues. Trimming took 4 bases from V and 1 from J, leaving 12 bases between them. The CDR3 coding sequence is TGTGCCAGCAGCAGGGAGTTGGCGTCCTACGAGCAGTACTTC. Its protein product is CASSRELASYEQYF.

The chain combines TRBV29-1 with TRBJ2-1, with D possibly TRBD2 on 6 matching bases. The germline V and J ends were trimmed by 6 bases and 0 bases, with 18 bases remaining between them. CDR1 and CDR2 (germline): SQVTM, ANQGSEA. The CDR3 runs 16 residues. The CDR3 DNA is TGCAGCGTCGGGAGACTACCGTGGAGCTCCTACAATGAGCAGTTCTTC. This codes for CSVGRLPWSSYNEQFF.

The chain couples TRBV5-6 to TRBJ2-3, with D perhaps TRBD2 (6 bases). Trimming took off 0 bases at V and 3 bases at J, with 11 bases between the two ends. There are 15 residues in the CDR3. CDR1 is SGHDT, CDR2 YYEEEE, per germline. CDR3 amino acids: CASSLERRGTDTQYF. CDR3 nucleotides: TGTGCCAGCAGCTTGGAGCGGAGGGGTACAGATACGCAGTATTTT.

For this clone: Other DNA sequences in the same sample also yield this CDR3. The rearrangement joins TRBV7-2 to TRBJ2-3; 7 bases agree with TRBD2. CDR3 length: 15 residues. Germline values: CDR1 SGHTA, CDR2 FQGNSA. The V segment lost 0 bases and the J segment 0 bases; nucleotides outside the gene matches: 0. The CDR3: CASSLASGSTDTQYF. CDR3 nucleotide sequence: TGTGCCAGCAGCTTAGCTAGCGGGAGCACAGATACGCAGTATTTT.